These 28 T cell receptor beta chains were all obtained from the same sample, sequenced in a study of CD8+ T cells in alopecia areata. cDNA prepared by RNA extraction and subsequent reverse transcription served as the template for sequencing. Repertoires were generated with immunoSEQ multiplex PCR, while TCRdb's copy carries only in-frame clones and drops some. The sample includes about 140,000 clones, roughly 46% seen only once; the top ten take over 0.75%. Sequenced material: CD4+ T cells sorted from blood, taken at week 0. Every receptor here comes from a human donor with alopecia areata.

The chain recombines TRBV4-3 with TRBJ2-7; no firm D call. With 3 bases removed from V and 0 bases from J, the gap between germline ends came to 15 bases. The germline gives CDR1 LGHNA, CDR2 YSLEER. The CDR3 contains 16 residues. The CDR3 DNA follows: TGCGCCAGCAGCCAGAGCGACAATTCCTACTCCTACGAGCAGTACTTC. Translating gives CASSQSDNSYSYEQYF.

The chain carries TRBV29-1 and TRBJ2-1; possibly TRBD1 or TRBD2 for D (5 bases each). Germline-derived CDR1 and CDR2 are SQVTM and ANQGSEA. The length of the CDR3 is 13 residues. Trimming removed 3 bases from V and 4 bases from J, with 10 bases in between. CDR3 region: CSVEGDPYNEQFF. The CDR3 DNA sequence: TGCAGCGTTGAGGGGGACCCTTACAATGAGCAGTTCTTC.

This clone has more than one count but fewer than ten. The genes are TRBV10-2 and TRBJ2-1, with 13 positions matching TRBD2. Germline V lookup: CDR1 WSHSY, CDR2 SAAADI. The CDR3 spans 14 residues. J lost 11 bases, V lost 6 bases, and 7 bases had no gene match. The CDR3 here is CASSPGLAGSKQFF. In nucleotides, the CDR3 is TGCGCCAGCAGCCCGGGACTAGCGGGAAGCAAGCAGTTCTTC.

Here the CDR3 DNA reads TGCAGCGTGGGGACAGCGCTCTCCTACAATGAGCAGTTCTTC. Its protein product is CSVGTALSYNEQFF. This rearrangement joins TRBV29-1 to TRBJ2-1; 7 positions agree with TRBD1. The length of the CDR3 is 14 residues. In germline, CDR1 is SQVTM, CDR2 ANQGSEA. The trim removed 6 bases at V and 0 bases at J, leaving 5 bases unmatched.

The CDR3 DNA follows: TGTGCCAGCAGCTCTAGACAGGGTACTTACGAGCAGTACTTC. Its protein is CASSSRQGTYEQYF. The V gene is TRBV7-2, the J gene TRBJ2-7, with 7 nucleotides matching TRBD1. This CDR3 contains 14 residues. Trimming at V came to 4 bases and at J to 4 bases, leaving 7 bases not matched to a gene. Germline CDR1 and CDR2: SGHTA and FQGNSA.

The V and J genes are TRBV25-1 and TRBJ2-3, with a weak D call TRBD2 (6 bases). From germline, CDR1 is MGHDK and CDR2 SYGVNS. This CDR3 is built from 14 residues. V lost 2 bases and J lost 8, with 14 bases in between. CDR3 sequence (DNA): TGTGCCAGCAGTGAACCGGGGGTCTCGAGTACGCAGTATTTT. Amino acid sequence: CASSEPGVSSTQYF.

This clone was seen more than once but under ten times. In DNA, the CDR3 is TGCGCCAGCAGCAGGGTCGGGCAACGACTAGCGGACTCCTACAATGAGCAGTTCTTC. Translating gives CASSRVGQRLADSYNEQFF. The genes are TRBV5-1 and TRBJ2-1, with 9 bases fitting TRBD2. The CDR3 is 19 amino acids. In germline, CDR1 is SGHRS, CDR2 YFSETQ. With V trimmed by 4 bases and J by 0 bases, 14 bases remained unmatched.

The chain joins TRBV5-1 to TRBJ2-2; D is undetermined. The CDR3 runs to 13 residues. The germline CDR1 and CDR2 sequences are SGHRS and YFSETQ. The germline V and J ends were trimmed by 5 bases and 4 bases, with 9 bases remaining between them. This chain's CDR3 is CASSSQTTGELFF. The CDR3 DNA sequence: TGCGCCAGCAGTTCCCAGACCACCGGGGAGCTGTTTTTT.

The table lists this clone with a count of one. The CDR3 sequence is CASSSGNDQETQYF. In nucleotides, the CDR3 is TGTGCCAGCAGCTCGGGGAACGACCAAGAGACCCAGTACTTC. The rearrangement joins TRBV5-4 to TRBJ2-5; D is possibly TRBD2 (5 bases). This CDR3 has 14 amino acids. Germline V lookup: CDR1 SGHNT, CDR2 YYREEE (reference sequence). Trimming took 3 bases from V and 0 from J, leaving 9 bases between them.

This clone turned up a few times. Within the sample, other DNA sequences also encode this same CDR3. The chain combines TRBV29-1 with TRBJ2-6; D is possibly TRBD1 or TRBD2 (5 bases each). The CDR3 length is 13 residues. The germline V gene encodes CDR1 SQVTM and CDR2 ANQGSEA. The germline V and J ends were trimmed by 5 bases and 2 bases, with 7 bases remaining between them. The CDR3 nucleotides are TGCAGCGTTCGAGGGGCTGGGGCCAACGTCCTGACTTTC. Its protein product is CSVRGAGANVLTF.

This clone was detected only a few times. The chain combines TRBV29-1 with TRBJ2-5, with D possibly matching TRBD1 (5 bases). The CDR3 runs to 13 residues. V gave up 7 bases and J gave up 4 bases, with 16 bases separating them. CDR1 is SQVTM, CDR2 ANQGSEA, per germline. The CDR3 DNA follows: TGCAGCGCGAGACAGTCATTGGGAGAGACCCAGTACTTC. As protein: CSARQSLGETQYF. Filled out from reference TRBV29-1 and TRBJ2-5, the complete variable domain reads SAVISQKPSRDICQRGTSLTIQCQVDSQVTMMFWYRQQPGQSLTLIATANQGSEATYESGFVIDKFPISRPNLTFSTLTVSNMSPEDSSIYLCSARQSLGETQYFGPGTRLLVL.

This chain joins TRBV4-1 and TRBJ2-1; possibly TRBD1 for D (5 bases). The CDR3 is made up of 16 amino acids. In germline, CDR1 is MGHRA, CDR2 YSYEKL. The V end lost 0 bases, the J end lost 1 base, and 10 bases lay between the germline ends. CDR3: CASSQEGSGSYNEQFF. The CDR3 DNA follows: TGCGCCAGCAGCCAAGAGGGGTCAGGGTCCTACAATGAGCAGTTCTTC.

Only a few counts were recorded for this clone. CDR3 nucleotides: TGTGCCAGCGGAACTAGCGGGATCGAGCAGTACTTC. Translating gives CASGTSGIEQYF. V is TRBV11-1 and J is TRBJ2-7; 10 bases fit TRBD2. This CDR3 has 12 amino acids. V lost 8 bases, J lost 6 bases, and 4 bases stayed unmatched. Germline CDR1 and CDR2: SGHAT and FQDESV (reference sequence).

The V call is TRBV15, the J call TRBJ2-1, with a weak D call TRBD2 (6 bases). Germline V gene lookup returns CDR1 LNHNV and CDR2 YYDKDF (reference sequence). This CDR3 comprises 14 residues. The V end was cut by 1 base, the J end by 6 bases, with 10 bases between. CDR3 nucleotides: TGTGCCACCAGCAGAGGAACGCGGGGCAATGAGCAGTTCTTC. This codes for CATSRGTRGNEQFF.

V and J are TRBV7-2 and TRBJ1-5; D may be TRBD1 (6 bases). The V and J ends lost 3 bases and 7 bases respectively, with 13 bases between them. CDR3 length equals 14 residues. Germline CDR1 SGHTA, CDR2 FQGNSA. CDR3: CASSFGGQIQPQHF. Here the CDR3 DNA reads TGTGCCAGCAGCTTCGGGGGGCAAATCCAGCCCCAGCATTTT.

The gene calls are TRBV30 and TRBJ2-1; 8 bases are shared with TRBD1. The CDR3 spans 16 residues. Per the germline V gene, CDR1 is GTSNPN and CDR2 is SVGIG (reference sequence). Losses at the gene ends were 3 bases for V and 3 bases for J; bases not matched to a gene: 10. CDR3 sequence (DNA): TGTGCCTGGAGGCGACAGGGGCGAGCGAACTACAATGAGCAGTTCTTC. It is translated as CAWRRQGRANYNEQFF.

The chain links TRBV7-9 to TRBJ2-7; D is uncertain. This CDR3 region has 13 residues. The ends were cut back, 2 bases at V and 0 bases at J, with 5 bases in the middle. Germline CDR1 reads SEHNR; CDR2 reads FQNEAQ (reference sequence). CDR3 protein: CASSLPASYEQYF. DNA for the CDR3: TGTGCCAGCAGCTTACCGGCCTCCTACGAGCAGTACTTC.

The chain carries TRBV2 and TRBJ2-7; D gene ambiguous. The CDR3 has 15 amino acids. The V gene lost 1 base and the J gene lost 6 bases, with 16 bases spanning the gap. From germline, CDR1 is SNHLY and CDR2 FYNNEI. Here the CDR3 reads CASSEVRTAPGEQYF. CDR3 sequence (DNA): TGTGCCAGCAGTGAAGTAAGGACGGCCCCGGGCGAGCAGTACTTC.

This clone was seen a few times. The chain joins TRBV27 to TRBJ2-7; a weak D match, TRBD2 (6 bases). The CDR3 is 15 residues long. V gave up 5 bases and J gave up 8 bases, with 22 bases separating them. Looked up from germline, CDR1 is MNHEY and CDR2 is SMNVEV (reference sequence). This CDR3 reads CASSPGAGYWIKQYF. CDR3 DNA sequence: TGTGCCAGCAGTCCGGGCGCGGGGTATTGGATTAAGCAGTACTTC.

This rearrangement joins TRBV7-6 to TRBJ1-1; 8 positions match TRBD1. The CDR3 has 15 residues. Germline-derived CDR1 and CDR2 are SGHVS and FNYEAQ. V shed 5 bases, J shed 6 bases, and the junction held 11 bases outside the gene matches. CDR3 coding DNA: TGTGCCAGCAGCCCCGGACAGGGAAGTTGGGCTGAAGCTTTCTTT. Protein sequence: CASSPGQGSWAEAFF. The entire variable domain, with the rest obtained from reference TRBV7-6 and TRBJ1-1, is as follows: GAGVSQSPRYKVTKRGQDVALRCDPISGHVSLYWYRQALGQGPEFLTYFNYEAQQDKSGLPNDRFSAERPEGSISTLTIQRTEQRDSAMYRCASSPGQGSWAEAFFGQGTRLTVV.

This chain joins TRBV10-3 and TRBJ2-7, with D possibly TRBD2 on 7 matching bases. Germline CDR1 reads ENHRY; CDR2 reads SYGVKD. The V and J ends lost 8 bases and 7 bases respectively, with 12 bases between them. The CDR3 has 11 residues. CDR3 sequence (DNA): TGTGCCATCGGGGAGGGGGGTGAGCAGTACTTC. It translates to CAIGEGGEQYF.

The CDR3 nucleotides are TGTGCCAGCAGCTTAGGTGGGAGCGTGCGCACAGATACGCAGTATTTT. Encoded protein: CASSLGGSVRTDTQYF. The chain is built from TRBV7-2 and TRBJ2-3; TRBD2 is a possible D gene (5 bases). With 1 base removed from V and 1 base from J, the gap between germline ends came to 12 bases. This CDR3 contains 16 residues. CDR1 is SGHTA and CDR2 is FQGNSA in the germline V gene. Full variable domain (rest looked up from reference TRBV7-2 and TRBJ2-3): GAGVSQSPSNKVTEKGKDVELRCDPISGHTALYWYRQSLGQGLEFLIYFQGNSAPDKSGLPSDRFSAERTGGSVSTLTIQRTQQEDSAVYLCASSLGGSVRTDTQYFGPGTRLTVL.

The DNA of the CDR3 is TGTGCCAGCAGCAGGACAATCGACGAGCAGTACTTC. Its translation: CASSRTIDEQYF. This chain connects TRBV2 to TRBJ2-7, with D perhaps TRBD1 (5 bases). This CDR3 has 12 residues. The germline gives CDR1 SNHLY, CDR2 FYNNEI. Trimming left V 6 bases short and J 5 bases short, with 11 bases between.

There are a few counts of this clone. DNA for the CDR3: TGTGCTAGTGGTTATCAGGGCGAAGCTTTCTTT. It is translated as CASGYQGEAFF. The gene calls are TRBV12-5 and TRBJ1-1; D perhaps matches TRBD1 (5 bases). The CDR3 is 11 residues long. Germline lookup yields CDR1 LGHNT and CDR2 FRNRAP. Deletions cut 4 bases from V and 8 bases from J, with 8 bases between.

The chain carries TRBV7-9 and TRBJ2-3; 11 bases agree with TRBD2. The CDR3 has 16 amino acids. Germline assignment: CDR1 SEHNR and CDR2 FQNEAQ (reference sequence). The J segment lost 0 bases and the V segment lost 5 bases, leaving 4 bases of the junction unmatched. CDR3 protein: CASSPGTSGSTDTQYF. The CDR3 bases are TGTGCCAGCAGCCCCGGGACTAGCGGAAGCACAGATACGCAGTATTTT.

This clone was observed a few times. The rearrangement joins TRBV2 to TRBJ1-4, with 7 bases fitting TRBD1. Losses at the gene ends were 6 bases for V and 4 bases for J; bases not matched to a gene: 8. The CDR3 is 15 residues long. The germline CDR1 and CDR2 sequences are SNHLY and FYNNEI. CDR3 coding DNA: TGTGCCAGCAGGGACAGGACTGGGGTTAATGAAAAACTGTTTTTT. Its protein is CASRDRTGVNEKLFF.

In nucleotides, the CDR3 is TGTGCCAGCTCACCGGATAACGAGCAGTACTTC. It translates to CASSPDNEQYF. This chain links TRBV18 with TRBJ2-7; D call uncertain. There are 11 residues in the CDR3. Germline CDR1 is KGHSH and CDR2 is LQKENI. V was cut by 3 bases and J by 5 bases, with 5 bases left in between.

The CDR3 loop reads CASTPGRAVYGYTF. DNA for the CDR3: TGTGCCAGCACCCCAGGGAGGGCAGTCTATGGCTACACCTTC. The chain is built from TRBV28 and TRBJ1-2, with D perhaps matching TRBD1 (5 bases). CDR3 size: 14 residues. Germline CDR1 and CDR2: MDHEN and SYDVKM. The ends were cut back, 7 bases at V and 4 bases at J, with 16 bases in the middle.